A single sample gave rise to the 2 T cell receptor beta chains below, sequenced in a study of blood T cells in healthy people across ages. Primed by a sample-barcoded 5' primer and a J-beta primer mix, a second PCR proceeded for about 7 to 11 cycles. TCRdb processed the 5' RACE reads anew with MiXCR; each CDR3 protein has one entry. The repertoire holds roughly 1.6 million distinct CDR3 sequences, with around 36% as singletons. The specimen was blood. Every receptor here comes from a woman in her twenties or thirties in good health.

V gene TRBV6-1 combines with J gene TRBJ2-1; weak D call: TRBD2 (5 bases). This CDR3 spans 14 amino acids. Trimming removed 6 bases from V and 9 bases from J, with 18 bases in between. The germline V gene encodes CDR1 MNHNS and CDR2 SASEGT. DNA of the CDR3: TGTGCCAGCAGGGTCTTTAGGGAGAATGCTGAGCAGTTCTTC. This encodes CASRVFRENAEQFF.

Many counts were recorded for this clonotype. DNA of the CDR3: TGTGCCAGCAGTCCAGCGGTCCTTTCGACGTGGCGCTACGAGCAGTACTTC. It specifies CASSPAVLSTWRYEQYF. The chain uses TRBV12-3 or TRBV12-4 and TRBJ2-7, with D perhaps TRBD2 (5 bases). CDR3 size: 17 residues. The V end was cut by 5 bases, the J end by 3 bases, with 23 bases between.